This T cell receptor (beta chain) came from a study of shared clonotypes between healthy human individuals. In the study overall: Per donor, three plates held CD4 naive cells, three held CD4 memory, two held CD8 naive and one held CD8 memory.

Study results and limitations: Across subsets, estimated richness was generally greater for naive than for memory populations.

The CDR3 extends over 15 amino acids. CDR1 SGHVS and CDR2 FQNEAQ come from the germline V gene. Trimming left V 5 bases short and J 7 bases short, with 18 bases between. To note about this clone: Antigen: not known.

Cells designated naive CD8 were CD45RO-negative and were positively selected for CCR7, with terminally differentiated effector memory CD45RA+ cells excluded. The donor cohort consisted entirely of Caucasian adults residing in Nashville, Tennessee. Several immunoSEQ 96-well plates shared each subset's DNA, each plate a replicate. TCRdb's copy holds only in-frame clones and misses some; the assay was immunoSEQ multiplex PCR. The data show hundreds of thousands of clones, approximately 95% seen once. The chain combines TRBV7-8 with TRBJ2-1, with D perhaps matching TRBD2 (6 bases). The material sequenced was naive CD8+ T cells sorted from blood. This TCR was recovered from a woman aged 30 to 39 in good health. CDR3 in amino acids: CASSPTAGPGNEQFF. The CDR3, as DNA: TGTGCCAGCAGCCCCACTGCGGGGCCTGGGAATGAGCAGTTCTTC.